This TCR beta chain was recorded in a study of T cell repertoires in cytomegalovirus infection (dated by TCRdb to the late 2010s). Study-wide context: The HLA type of each donor mattered for the analysis, because public TCR beta signatures pointed to carriage of CMV infection along with the matching HLA type. Study-wide findings and limitations: In both this cohort and an independent cohort of approximately 350 donors, the cumulative frequency of public TCR beta family members distinguished carriers of CMV infection plus the relevant HLA type. In the ex vivo response, HLA-C-restricted CMV-specific TCR beta clonotypes were dominant, and in two of eight donors the single most frequent clonotype came from this HLA-C-restricted group.

The germline V gene supplies CDR1 SGHTA and CDR2 FQGNSA. V and J are truncated by 6 bases and 4 bases respectively, leaving an intervening sequence of 13 bases. Counted from cysteine to phenylalanine, this CDR3 has 13 amino acids. CDR3 DNA only is kept here, 39 bases in frame from base 1. This clonotype was picked up many times. Its antigen target is currently unknown. No much larger clonotype is one base removed from it; base qualities were not supplied. The data were produced on an Illumina HiSeq 1500. TCRdb itself trimmed the public reads at Q25 with fastp, ran MiXCR and retained productive beta chains. Each CDR3 protein gets just one entry, which takes the most common genes and DNA from the rows behind it. For this sample the table gives about 530,000 distinct CDR3 sequences, of which 26% were detected only once. The top ten constitute less than 15% of the sample.

Here the chain combines TRBV7-2 and TRBJ2-7; there is no confident call for the D gene. This clonotype originated in a human donor in good health (CMV status not recorded). Some clones in this sample may be carry-over from other donors' samples. The sequenced sample was PBMCs. The DNA sequence follows: TGTGCCAGCAGGCGTGAGAGTCAGTACGAGCAGTACTTC. Translated, this is CASRRESQYEQYF.